The 6 T cell receptor beta chains below come from one sample, sequenced in a study of blood T cell repertoires in COVID-19. TCRdb's copy holds only in-frame clones and misses some; the assay was immunoSEQ multiplex PCR. The data hold under 250,000 clones, with approximately 88% observed a single time. Sequenced sample: PBMCs or T cells enriched from blood (not recorded which). The receptor set was obtained from a woman in her thirties or forties who had been exposed to COVID-19.

This clone came up once. DNA of the CDR3: TGTGCCAGCTATTCCCCGGGACTTCCAGGTCGCGGTTCACCCCTCCACTTT. Protein: CASYSPGLPGRGSPLHF. The V and J genes are TRBV28 and TRBJ1-6, with D perhaps matching TRBD1 (5 bases). The CDR3 has 17 residues. Germline V gene data show CDR1 as MDHEN and CDR2 as SYDVKM. Trimming removed 8 bases from V and 9 bases from J, with 26 bases in between.

The chain links TRBV19 to TRBJ1-5; a weak D match, TRBD1 (5 bases). The CDR3 covers 16 residues. Per the germline V gene, CDR1 is LNHDA and CDR2 is SQIVND (reference sequence). V lost 1 base and J 5 bases, leaving 15 bases between the germline ends. Here the CDR3 DNA reads TGTGCCAGTAGTATAGGAGTTGACAGATTCTATCAGCCCCAGCATTTT. Protein product: CASSIGVDRFYQPQHF. Complete variable domain (other parts from reference TRBV19 and TRBJ1-5): DGGITQSPKYLFRKEGQNVTLSCEQNLNHDAMYWYRQDPGQGLRLIYYSQIVNDFQKGDIAEGYSVSREKKESFPLTVTSAQKNPTAFYLCASSIGVDRFYQPQHFGDGTRLSIL.

This clone was counted once. The CDR3, as DNA: TGTGCCAGCACCGTGAGTAGGGACTCCAAGACCCAGTACTTC. This translates into CASTVSRDSKTQYF. J is TRBJ2-5 and V is TRBV27; TRBD2 is a possible D gene (6 bases). The ends were cut back, 7 bases at V and 6 bases at J, with 18 bases in the middle. This CDR3 is built from 14 residues. The V gene's germline CDR1 is MNHEY and CDR2 SMNVEV (reference sequence).

The chain carries TRBV30 and TRBJ1-4; unclear D gene. CDR3 size: 15 residues. CDR1 is GTSNPN and CDR2 is SVGIG in the germline V gene (reference sequence). V lost 4 bases and J lost 8, with 20 bases in between. The CDR3 sequence: CAWMGKAALEEKLFF. In nucleotides, the CDR3 is TGTGCCTGGATGGGTAAGGCGGCCTTAGAAGAAAAACTGTTTTTT. Combining the CDR3 with reference TRBV30 and TRBJ1-4 gives the whole variable domain SQTIHQWPATLVQPVGSPLSLECTVEGTSNPNLYWYRQAAGRGLQLLFYSVGIGQISSEVPQNLSASRPQDRQFILSSKKLLLSDSGFYLCAWMGKAALEEKLFFGSGTQLSVL.

This clone was seen only once. The chain is built from TRBV5-4 and TRBJ1-1; TRBD1 might be the D (5 bases). The CDR3 runs 13 residues. The germline gives CDR1 SGHNT, CDR2 YYREEE (reference sequence). Trimming pared 4 bases from V and 4 bases from J, leaving 11 bases between. Written as DNA, the CDR3 is TGTGCCAGCAGCCTCAGGGATCGCACTGAAGCTTTCTTT. Protein sequence: CASSLRDRTEAFF.

The chain joins TRBV19 to TRBJ1-5, with 7 bases that match TRBD1. Germline-derived CDR1 and CDR2 are LNHDA and SQIVND (reference sequence). The CDR3 covers 15 residues. V lost 3 bases and J lost 5; bases outside the gene matches: 7. Here the CDR3 reads CASSMGDRKYQPQHF. DNA for the CDR3: TGTGCCAGTAGTATGGGGGACAGAAAGTATCAGCCCCAGCATTTT.